One TCR beta chain is described in this entry. The antigen it binds to is not known. Base-call qualities are not available, and no considerably larger clone is one nucleotide away. Library preparation employed the immunoSEQ multiplex PCR assay. A mixture of 60 forward primers for TCR Vbeta segments and 13 reverse primers for TCR Jbeta segments was used in the multiplex PCR. Amplification of the CDR3 region of rearranged TCR beta genes was performed with a multiplex PCR assay on genomic DNA. The amplified TCR beta libraries were sequenced on the Illumina HiSeq System as 87-base-pair reads. Processing in the source paper ran as follows. A later analysis tallied around 80 million unique TCR beta chains across the 700 or so repertoires, and some 12 million of those chains were shared by two or more donors. Raw reads were error-corrected and collapsed into unique sequences with a nearest-neighbor algorithm that merged closely related sequences to remove PCR and sequencing errors. CDR3 sequences were aligned to IMGT reference sequences to assign V, D and J gene segments. For a sequence to be retained, at least a six-nucleotide match to both a V gene segment and a J gene segment was required. Rearrangements were called productive when the CDR3 lacked stop codons and stayed in frame with V and J; all others were non-productive. CDR3 was defined according to IMGT convention as the region running from the second conserved V-encoded cysteine to the conserved J-encoded phenylalanine. In an earlier analysis of just under 600 of the donors, sequences lacking an unambiguous match to a single V gene segment were excluded. In an earlier analysis of 450 to 700 of the donors, V segments were called functional above 56.7% productive rearrangements and were called segregating when the between-donor standard deviation exceeded 5%. To diagnose cytomegalovirus status from the catalog of TCR beta chain sequences, a statistical classification framework was built. A later analysis assigned V and J genes by comparing TCR nucleotide sequences with IMGT/GENE-DB human TR gene sequences. In a later analysis, CDR3 sequences and most-parsimonious VDJ recombination scenarios were assigned using the TCRdist pipeline. In a later analysis, each TCR beta chain was defined by its CDR3 amino acid sequence together with its V-gene family, and reads without a unique V-gene family were excluded. As a way to deal with suspected cross-contamination and a sequencing artifact, a later analysis dropped 640 or so nucleotide sequences that were highly shared and had low generation probability. For each public chain, a later analysis derived a clonal expansion index from normalized ranks of inferred template counts within each repertoire. In a later analysis, generation probabilities were computed using a VDJ recombination model fitted to out-of-frame rearrangements, and the results were checked against IGoR. In a later analysis, TCR-TCR, TCR-HLA and TCR-CMV co-occurrence was scored with hypergeometric tests, and a repertoire-size bias correction was applied to TCR pairs. False discovery rates were estimated in a later analysis by permuting HLA or CMV assignments 20 times. A later analysis grouped co-occurring TCRs with DBSCAN, adding TCRdist sequence similarity when clustering within HLA-allele-positive subsets. Repertoires with fewer than 30,000 or more than 120,000 public chains were left out of co-occurrence clustering, as were roughly five repertoires with anomalous nucleotide sharing. TCRdb took over this immuneACCESS table, retaining in-frame rearrangements with V and J assigned. Such tables are incomplete; in checked studies, under half of the missing clones stem from an unresolved V gene, and the remainder is unexplained. Clone size and V and J calls were adopted from that table, with D and trimming inferred from the DNA. This sample gives 150,000 to 200,000 clones in total; around three quarters of them show up just once. The top ten constitute less than 2.5% of the sample.

V and J are truncated by 3 bases and 0 bases respectively, leaving an intervening sequence of 9 bases. Looking up the germline V gene yields CDR1 SGHRS and CDR2 YFSETQ. The CDR3 starts with the cysteine, ends with the phenylalanine, and has 14 residues. Only CDR3 DNA is held: 42 bases, read in frame from base 1. This sample is drawn from a study of cytomegalovirus exposure and HLA in healthy donors (dated by TCRdb to about 2017). Notes on the research overall: An earlier analysis of about 530 of the donors reported under 300 Gb of sequence data and around 100 million unique TCR beta sequences obtained from roughly 170 million T cells. The number of typed donors differed by locus: about 629-630 for A, B, C, DRB1 and DQB1; approximately 530 for DQA1; 600 to 610 for DPA1; and roughly 490 for DPB1. An early release covering over 500 HLA-typed donors comprised roughly 300 gigabases of sequencing data and approximately 80 million unique TCR sequences. Every repertoire in the discovery cohort had been generated on one and the same sequencing platform. Because of strong linkage in the cohort, a handful of DR-DQ haplotypes were treated as single units for association and clustering. The study aimed to test whether signatures of past pathogen exposure could be identified by cataloging public T cell receptors. HLA typing included class I and class II loci at four-digit resolution. Rather than using new phenotypic data, the later analysis identified candidate immune exposures from TCR beta sequences and from how often those sequences occurred across donors. To predict cytomegalovirus infection status, the study combined high-throughput TCR immunosequencing, statistical association of individual TCRs with disease status, and machine learning. Among roughly 370 genotyped donors of the cohort, an average of around 240,000 unique TCR beta nucleotide sequences were sequenced per donor, roughly 20% of them non-productive. To study patterns of TCR occurrence, a later analysis re-analyzed previously published TCR beta repertoires from more than 550 donors and added high-resolution HLA genotyping. Along with the approximately 650-subject first cohort, a separate validation cohort of over 90 different subjects was used. A later genetic analysis used genome-wide SNP genotypes for about 65% of the roughly 670 donors, treating that subset as a discovery cohort. To decide whether each TCR beta V gene segment behaved as functional or pseudogenic, an earlier analysis of some 580 of the donors relied on high-throughput TCR beta sequencing. Donor age, sex, ethnicity and CMV serostatus were compiled together with the repertoire data. Of the 350 to 400 genotyped donors, over 65% fell in the genetic ancestry cluster associated with self-reported Caucasian donors. The T cell repertoires of some 670 subjects were profiled by immunosequencing and related to cytomegalovirus serostatus. The paper's findings and limits, for the study overall: Roughly uniform sequencing depth across donors was assumed in presence/absence analyses, although this assumption may not hold. In a later analysis, around 17,000 TCR beta sequences were associated with specific HLA alleles at a false discovery rate of 0.05. According to a later genetic analysis, donors in an Asian-associated ancestry cluster had fewer N-insertions in productive TCRs than the roughly 670-donor mean. The classifier was reported to diagnose cytomegalovirus status with high specificity and sensitivity in both the original and validation cohorts. Because counts were too low, seventeen rarely observed V segments, including chromosome 9 orphons, were left out of the earlier analysis of 587 of the donors. A later analysis reported that several top co-occurrence clusters appeared linked to parvovirus B19, influenza, CMV and Epstein-Barr virus. Across donors, most TCR sequences were observed very rarely, whereas some public TCRs were present in many individuals. A later analysis found that TCR association rates varied across HLA loci, with DRB1 alleles showing the most associated TCRs and HLA-C alleles the fewest. A cluster of highly shared sequence variants was judged likely to be a technical artifact of the sequencing pipeline. Because HLA typing was unavailable for some donors at each locus, only the typed subset was used in association tests. In vitro tests confirmed that a few of the cytomegalovirus-associated TCR beta chains recognize cytomegalovirus antigens. A later genetic analysis associated a missense DCLRE1C variant with V-gene and J-gene trimming of TCR beta chains, and an independent cohort replicated the association. Strong co-occurrence of HLA alleles, especially DR and DQ, made assigning TCR associations to individual alleles difficult. A further reported finding was that TCR beta sequences accurately predicted the HLA-A and HLA-B alleles for most subjects in the first cohort. A total of 150 or so TCR beta chains were listed by the study as associated with cytomegalovirus. Correlated functional status among segregating V segments might be attributable to linkage disequilibrium, but an unknown experimental factor could not be ruled out. In a later analysis, HLA-associated TCR beta chains were found to be more clonally expanded and to have lower generation probabilities than equally common non-associated chains. In this cohort, only TCR beta chains were sequenced, and detectable features were limited by the absence of alpha or paired-chain data. An earlier analysis of around 500 of the donors showed that most TCR beta V segments appeared in productive rearrangements either about 90% or about 30% of the time, which broadly matched IMGT annotations. A later analysis found that most CMV-associated TCR beta chains appeared HLA-restricted, with HLA associations seemingly driven largely by CMV exposure. It was suggested by the authors that the approach could potentially be generalized to other disease states and immunological phenotypes. Because the 87-base-pair reads could not distinguish some IMGT-functional V segments, including TRBV6-2 and TRBV6-3, those segments were excluded. CMV serostatus was the only immune exposure information available for the cohort.

The cohort consisted of hundreds of healthy bone marrow donors. Cohort members were all nominally healthy when sampled, although unrecorded immune exposures were likely present. The donor tested CMV seronegative, placing the donor among the 350 or so seronegative members of the cohort. A peripheral blood sample was provided by each donor, and peripheral blood mononuclear cells were used for TCR beta sequencing. The Qiagen DNeasy Blood Extraction Kit was used to extract genomic DNA from the blood cell samples. Sample: PBMCs. The origin of this receptor is a woman aged 45-65 years in good health and CMV-seronegative. The chain is encoded by TRBV5-1 joined to TRBJ1-2; no D segment can be confidently identified. The encoded CDR3 is CASSWSGTNYGYTF. The nucleotide sequence reads TGCGCCAGCAGCTGGTCGGGGACTAACTATGGCTACACCTTC.